The next 26 T cell receptor beta chains were all read from a single sample in a study of blood T cell repertoires in COVID-19 (dated by TCRdb to 2018 to 2020). The library was made by the immunoSEQ multiplex PCR assay. TCRdb retrieved this table from immuneACCESS and kept in-frame rearrangements only. Not all clones are present; in checked studies, unresolved V genes account for under half, and no reason is known for the remainder. This sample lists 310,000 or so clones; roughly 90% were detected once. The ten largest account for around a tenth of the sample. The sample consisted of PBMCs or T cells enriched from blood (not recorded which). All receptors derive from a woman in her forties who had recovered from COVID-19.

The rearrangement joins TRBV6-5 to TRBJ1-4, with D perhaps TRBD1 (5 bases). Germline-derived CDR1 and CDR2 are MNHEY and SVGAGI. Trimming shortened V by 2 bases and J by 3 bases, and 13 bases separated the two germline ends. The CDR3 length is 16 residues. The CDR3 sequence: CASSYRAIQANEKLFF. In nucleotides, the CDR3 is TGTGCCAGCAGTTACCGAGCTATACAGGCTAATGAAAAACTGTTTTTT.

V is TRBV27 and J is TRBJ1-1, with a possible D match to TRBD1 (5 bases). Germline V gene data show CDR1 as MNHEY and CDR2 as SMNVEV (reference sequence). CDR3 length: 15 residues. The germline V and J ends were trimmed by 5 bases and 1 base, with 14 bases remaining between them. CDR3 DNA: TGTGCCAGCAGTAAGGCGGGACGTCCGAACACTGAAGCTTTCTTT. Its protein product is CASSKAGRPNTEAFF.

The chain employs TRBV6-5 and TRBJ2-7, with 10 bases lining up with TRBD1. Trimming cost V 5 bases and J 8 bases; bases outside gene matches: 9. Germline V gives CDR1 MNHEY, CDR2 SVGAGI. This CDR3 contains 14 residues. The CDR3 DNA reads TGTGCCAGCAGTCCCCGGGGACAGGGGTCTAAGCAGTACTTC. It codes for CASSPRGQGSKQYF.

The chain is built from TRBV4-1 and TRBJ2-2, with no clear D. Trimming took 6 bases from V and 2 from J, leaving 19 bases between them. CDR3 length equals 17 residues. CDR1 and CDR2 (germline): MGHRA, YSYEKL. The CDR3 is CASSPRLWQENTGELFF. The CDR3 region has the DNA TGCGCCAGCAGTCCAAGGCTCTGGCAGGAAAACACCGGGGAGCTGTTTTTT.

The chain uses TRBV19 and TRBJ1-6, with D maybe TRBD1 (5 bases). This CDR3 comprises 15 residues. Per germline, CDR1 LNHDA and CDR2 SQIVND (reference sequence). The ends were cut back, 3 bases at V and 10 bases at J, with 16 bases in the middle. CDR3 nucleotides: TGTGCCAGTAGTATTTCCCCGGGGGATGAATCACCCCTCCACTTT. Translated, it gives CASSISPGDESPLHF.

The chain uses TRBV9 and TRBJ2-3; 8 nucleotides match TRBD2. CDR3 length: 14 residues. Germline V gene data show CDR1 as SGDLS and CDR2 as YYNGEE. V shed 7 bases, J shed 5 bases, and the junction held 9 bases outside the gene matches. The CDR3 nucleotides are TGTGCCAGCTCCACCACGGGAGGGGAAGATACGCAGTATTTT. Protein product: CASSTTGGEDTQYF.

The chain links TRBV9 to TRBJ2-5; perhaps TRBD2 as D (5 bases). CDR3 length: 13 residues. From germline, CDR1 is SGDLS and CDR2 YYNGEE. V was shortened by 3 bases and J by 4 bases, with 10 bases between the two germline ends. The chain's CDR3 is CASSAGGSETQYF. The CDR3 region has the DNA TGTGCCAGCAGCGCGGGCGGGTCAGAGACCCAGTACTTC.

The CDR3: CASSLATGPYEQYF. The DNA for the CDR3 is TGTGCCAGCAGCTTAGCGACAGGGCCCTACGAGCAGTACTTC. V usage is TRBV11-3 and J usage is TRBJ2-7; 7 nucleotides match TRBD1. Germline V gene sequence: CDR1 SGHNT, CDR2 YENEEA. V trimming: 1 base; J trimming: 2 bases; junction bases outside the gene matches: 2. The CDR3 has 14 residues.

This clone occurred once. The chain combines TRBV27 with TRBJ1-2, with TRBD1 matching 7 bases. The length of the CDR3 is 13 residues. Germline V CDR1 and CDR2: MNHEY, SMNVEV (reference sequence). After removal of 3 bases from V and 5 bases from J, the junction contained 3 bases not matched to a gene. The chain's CDR3 is CASSLSRGYGYTF. DNA for the CDR3: TGTGCCAGCAGTTTGAGCAGGGGGTATGGCTACACCTTC.

The CDR3 DNA sequence: TGTGCCAGCAGCCAAGCGGGACCGATCTACGAGCAGTACTTC. Its protein is CASSQAGPIYEQYF. The V call is TRBV7-9, the J call TRBJ2-7; TRBD2 aligns across 7 bases. The CDR3 extends over 14 amino acids. The germline V gene encodes CDR1 SEHNR and CDR2 FQNEAQ (reference sequence). The V gene end was trimmed by 5 bases and the J gene end by 3 bases; junction bases not matched to a gene: 7.

This chain links TRBV24-1 with TRBJ2-5; 7 bases are shared with TRBD1. The V and J ends lost 5 bases and 4 bases, in that order; junction bases with no gene match: 3. The CDR3 totals 13 residues. Per germline, CDR1 KGHDR and CDR2 SFDVKD. Written as DNA, the CDR3 is TGTGCCACCAGTGGGGACAGTGGAGAGACCCAGTACTTC. Translation gives CATSGDSGETQYF.

The V and J genes are TRBV7-2 and TRBJ1-1, with 11 nucleotides matching TRBD1. In germline, CDR1 is SGHTA, CDR2 FQGNSA. The length of the CDR3 is 14 residues. J lost 12 bases, V lost 2 bases, and 8 bases had no gene match. CDR3 sequence reads: CASSLSRTGGKPFF. The CDR3 bases are TGTGCCAGCAGCTTAAGCAGGACAGGGGGCAAACCTTTCTTT.

This chain links TRBV10-3 with TRBJ1-5, with 7 bases identical to TRBD1. CDR1 and CDR2 (germline): ENHRY, SYGVKD. The CDR3 runs to 12 residues. With V trimmed by 10 bases and J by 3 bases, 3 bases remained unmatched. The CDR3 region is CASGTANQPQHF. The CDR3 nucleotides are TGTGCCAGCGGGACAGCCAATCAGCCCCAGCATTTT.

J is TRBJ1-1 and V is TRBV27; 7 bases are shared with TRBD1. The CDR3 covers 15 residues. V shed 1 base, J shed 1 base, and the junction held 3 bases outside the gene matches. Looked up from germline, CDR1 is MNHEY and CDR2 is SMNVEV (reference sequence). The CDR3 nucleotides are TGTGCCAGCAGTTTATTGGACAGGCGGAACACTGAAGCTTTCTTT. Its translation: CASSLLDRRNTEAFF.

The rearrangement links TRBV7-2 to TRBJ2-4; D may be TRBD1 (5 bases). The CDR3 totals 16 residues. V shed 1 base and J shed 12 bases, with 22 bases lying between them. CDR1 is SGHTA, CDR2 FQGNSA, per germline. The CDR3 nucleotides are TGTGCCAGCAGCTTAGGAGGATGGACACGGCCTGGAAATCAGTACTTC. Its protein is CASSLGGWTRPGNQYF.

The chain joins TRBV4-3 to TRBJ2-7; 7 bases are shared with TRBD2. V shed 0 bases, J shed 2 bases, and the junction held 4 bases outside the gene matches. Germline assignment: CDR1 LGHNA and CDR2 YSLEER. CDR3 length: 15 amino acids. CDR3 loop: CASSQDWGGTYEQYF. The DNA for the CDR3 is TGCGCCAGCAGCCAAGATTGGGGAGGGACCTACGAGCAGTACTTC.

The chain has TRBV7-3 and TRBJ1-6, with a tentative D call TRBD1 (6 bases). Germline assignment: CDR1 SGHTA and CDR2 FQGTGA. This CDR3 contains 15 residues. V gave up 5 bases and J gave up 5 bases, with 13 bases separating them. The CDR3 coding sequence is TGTGCCAGCAGCGCGACAGGAAAGAATAATTCACCCCTCCACTTT. Translating it yields CASSATGKNNSPLHF.

The V and J genes are TRBV10-2 and TRBJ1-4, with D maybe TRBD1 (5 bases). Germline values: CDR1 WSHSY, CDR2 SAAADI. CDR3 length: 13 amino acids. The germline V and J ends were trimmed by 6 bases and 8 bases, with 13 bases remaining between them. For the CDR3, the DNA is TGCGCCAGCAGAGGGGCGTTATACGAAAAACTGTTTTTT. It codes for CASRGALYEKLFF.

This clone was seen a handful of times. The chain is built from TRBV3-1 (or the pseudogene TRBV3-2) and TRBJ2-1, with TRBD2 identical over 10 bases. The CDR3 consists of 15 residues. Germline CDR1 is LGHDT and CDR2 is YNNKEL (reference sequence). The ends lost 4 bases at V and 4 bases at J; junction bases unmatched: 4. The chain's CDR3 is CASSLGLAAYNEQFF. Written as DNA, the CDR3 is TGTGCCAGCAGCCTCGGACTAGCGGCATACAATGAGCAGTTCTTC.

This chain joins TRBV7-2 and TRBJ2-1; 8 bases are a match to TRBD1. The V gene end was trimmed by 5 bases and the J gene end by 7 bases; junction bases not matched to a gene: 19. CDR1 and CDR2 (germline): SGHTA, FQGNSA. This CDR3 is built from 18 residues. The CDR3 spells CASSLTLQGAVVANEQFF. CDR3 nucleotides: TGTGCCAGCAGCCTAACACTTCAGGGGGCAGTGGTTGCAAATGAGCAGTTCTTC. The entire variable domain, with the rest obtained from reference TRBV7-2 and TRBJ2-1, is as follows: GAGVSQSPSNKVTEKGKDVELRCDPISGHTALYWYRQSLGQGLEFLIYFQGNSAPDKSGLPSDRFSAERTGGSVSTLTIQRTQQEDSAVYLCASSLTLQGAVVANEQFFGPGTRLTVL.

A remark on this clone: Within the sample, other DNA sequences also encode this same CDR3. The CDR3: CASSLGQFYGYTF. The DNA for the CDR3 is TGTGCCAGCAGTTTAGGACAGTTCTATGGCTACACCTTC. The rearrangement uses TRBV27 and TRBJ1-2; the D gene is possibly TRBD1 (6 bases). Germline V CDR1 and CDR2: MNHEY, SMNVEV (reference sequence). V lost 2 bases to trimming and J lost 4 bases, with 8 bases between them. This CDR3 is 13 amino acids long.

The chain links TRBV9 to TRBJ2-1, with a possible D match to TRBD2 (6 bases). The CDR3 is 15 amino acids. The germline V and J ends were trimmed by 2 bases and 2 bases, with 11 bases remaining between them. The germline V gene has CDR1 SGDLS and CDR2 YYNGEE. CDR3 amino acids: CASSVSSEPYNEQFF. CDR3 nucleotides: TGTGCCAGCAGCGTTTCTAGCGAACCCTACAATGAGCAGTTCTTC.

The CDR3, as DNA: TGTGCCAGCAGCTCCTTAGGCTGGCAGGGCTCCTCTGGAAACACCATATATTTT. It encodes CASSSLGWQGSSGNTIYF. This chain uses TRBV7-9 with TRBJ1-3; tentative D call: TRBD1 (5 bases). The germline V gene encodes CDR1 SEHNR and CDR2 FQNEAQ (reference sequence). The CDR3 totals 18 residues. V was shortened by 4 bases and J by 0 bases, with 19 bases between the two germline ends.

The V call is TRBV7-9, the J call TRBJ1-2; no clear D. The germline V gene has CDR1 SEHNR and CDR2 FQNEAQ (reference sequence). Trimming removed 1 base from V and 4 bases from J, with 4 bases in between. This CDR3 spans 12 amino acids. The CDR3 loop is CASSLDGYGYTF. The CDR3 DNA reads as TGTGCCAGCAGCTTAGACGGCTATGGCTACACCTTC.

The chain carries TRBV7-3 and TRBJ2-5; TRBD1 matches 7 bases. Germline CDR1 is SGHTA and CDR2 is FQGTGA. The trim removed 4 bases at V and 2 bases at J, leaving 1 base unmatched. The CDR3 loop spans 13 amino acids. CDR3 coding DNA: TGTGCCAGCAGCTGGGACAGTCAAGAGACCCAGTACTTC. As protein: CASSWDSQETQYF.

This chain joins TRBV13 and TRBJ1-1; tentatively, D is TRBD1 (5 bases). Trimming stripped 1 base from V and 4 bases from J, with 7 bases between. CDR3 length: 13 residues. The germline gives CDR1 PRHDT, CDR2 FYEKMQ (reference sequence). CDR3 residues: CASSLAGPTEAFF. DNA of the CDR3: TGTGCCAGCAGCTTAGCAGGGCCCACTGAAGCTTTCTTT.